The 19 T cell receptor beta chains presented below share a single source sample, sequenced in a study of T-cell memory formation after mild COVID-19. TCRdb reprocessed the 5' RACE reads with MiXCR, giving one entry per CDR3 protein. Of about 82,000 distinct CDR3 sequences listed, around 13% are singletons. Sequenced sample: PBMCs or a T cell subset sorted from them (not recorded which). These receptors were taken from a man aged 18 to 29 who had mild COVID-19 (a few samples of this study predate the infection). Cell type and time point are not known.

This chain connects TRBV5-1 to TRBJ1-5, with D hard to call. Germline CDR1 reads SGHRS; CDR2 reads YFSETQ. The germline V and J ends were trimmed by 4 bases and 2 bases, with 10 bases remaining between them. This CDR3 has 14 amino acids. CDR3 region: CASSPNIGNQPQHF. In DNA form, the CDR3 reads TGCGCCAGCAGCCCAAATATTGGCAATCAGCCCCAGCATTTT.

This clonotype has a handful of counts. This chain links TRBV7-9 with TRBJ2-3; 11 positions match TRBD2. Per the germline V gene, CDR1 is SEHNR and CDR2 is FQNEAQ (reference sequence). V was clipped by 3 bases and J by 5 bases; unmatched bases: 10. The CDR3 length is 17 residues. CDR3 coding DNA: TGTGCCAGCAGCTTCGCTAGACTAGCGGGGTCGGTAGATACGCAGTATTTT. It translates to CASSFARLAGSVDTQYF.

The chain's CDR3 is CASSLTPWEENTGELFF. CDR3 nucleotide sequence: TGTGCCAGCAGTTTAACCCCCTGGGAGGAGAACACCGGGGAGCTGTTTTTT. The chain recombines TRBV28 with TRBJ2-2, with a possible D match to TRBD2 (6 bases). Trimming left V 2 bases short and J 1 base short, with 14 bases between. The CDR3 covers 17 residues. CDR1 and CDR2 (germline): MDHEN, SYDVKM.

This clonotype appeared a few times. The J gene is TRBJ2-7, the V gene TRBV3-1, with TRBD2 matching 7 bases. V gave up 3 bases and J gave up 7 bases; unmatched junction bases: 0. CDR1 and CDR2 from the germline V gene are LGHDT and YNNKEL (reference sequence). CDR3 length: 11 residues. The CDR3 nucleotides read TGTGCCAGCAGCCAGCGGGGGGAGCAGTACTTC. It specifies CASSQRGEQYF.

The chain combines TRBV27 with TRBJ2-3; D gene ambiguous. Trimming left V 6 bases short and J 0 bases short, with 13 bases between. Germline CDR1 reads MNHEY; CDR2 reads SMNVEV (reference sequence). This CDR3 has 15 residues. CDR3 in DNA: TGTGCCAGCAGATTTGGAGCCCTGAGCACAGATACGCAGTATTTT. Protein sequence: CASRFGALSTDTQYF.

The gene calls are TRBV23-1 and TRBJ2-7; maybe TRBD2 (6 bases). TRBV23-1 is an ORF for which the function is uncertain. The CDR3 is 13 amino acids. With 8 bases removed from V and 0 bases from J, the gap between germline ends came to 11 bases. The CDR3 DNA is TGCGCCAGCGGGGACTGGAGCTCCTACGAGCAGTACTTC. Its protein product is CASGDWSSYEQYF.

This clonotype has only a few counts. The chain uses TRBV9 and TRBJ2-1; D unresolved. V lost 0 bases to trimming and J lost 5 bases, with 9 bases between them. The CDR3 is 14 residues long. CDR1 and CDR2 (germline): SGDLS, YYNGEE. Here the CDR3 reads CASSVVETNNEQFF. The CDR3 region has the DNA TGTGCCAGCAGCGTAGTGGAAACAAACAATGAGCAGTTCTTC.

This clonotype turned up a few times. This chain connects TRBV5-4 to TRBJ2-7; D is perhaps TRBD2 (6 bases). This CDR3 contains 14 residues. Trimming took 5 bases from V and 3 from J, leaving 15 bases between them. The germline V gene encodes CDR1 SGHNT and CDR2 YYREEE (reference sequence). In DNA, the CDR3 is TGTGCCAGCAGTCGAATGGGGGGAGGCTACGAGCAGTACTTC. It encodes CASSRMGGGYEQYF.

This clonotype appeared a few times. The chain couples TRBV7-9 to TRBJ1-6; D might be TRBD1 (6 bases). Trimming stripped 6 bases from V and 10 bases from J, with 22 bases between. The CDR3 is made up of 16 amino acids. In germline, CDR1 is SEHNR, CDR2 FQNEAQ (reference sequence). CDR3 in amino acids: CASRRQSQGSRSPLHF. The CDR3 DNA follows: TGTGCCAGCAGACGCCAAAGCCAGGGGTCCAGGTCACCCCTCCACTTT.

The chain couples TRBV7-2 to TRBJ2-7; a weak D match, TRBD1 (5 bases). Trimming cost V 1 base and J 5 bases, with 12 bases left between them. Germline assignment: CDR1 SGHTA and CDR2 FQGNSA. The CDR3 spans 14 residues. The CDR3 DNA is TGTGCCAGCAGCTTAGGGGCAGGGTGGGACGAGCAGTACTTC. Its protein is CASSLGAGWDEQYF.

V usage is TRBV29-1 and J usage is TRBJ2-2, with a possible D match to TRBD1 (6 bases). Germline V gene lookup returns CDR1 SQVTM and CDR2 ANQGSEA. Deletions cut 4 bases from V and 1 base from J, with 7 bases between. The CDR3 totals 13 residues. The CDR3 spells CSVGGGNTGELFF. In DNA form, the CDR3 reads TGCAGCGTTGGAGGGGGGAACACCGGGGAGCTGTTTTTT.

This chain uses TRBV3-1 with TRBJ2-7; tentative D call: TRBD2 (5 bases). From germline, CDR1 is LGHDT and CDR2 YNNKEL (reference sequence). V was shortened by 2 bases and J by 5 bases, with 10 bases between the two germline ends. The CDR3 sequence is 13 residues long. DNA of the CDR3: TGTGCCAGCAGCCAATATTCCGGGGACGAGCAGTACGTC. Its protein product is CASSQYSGDEQYV.

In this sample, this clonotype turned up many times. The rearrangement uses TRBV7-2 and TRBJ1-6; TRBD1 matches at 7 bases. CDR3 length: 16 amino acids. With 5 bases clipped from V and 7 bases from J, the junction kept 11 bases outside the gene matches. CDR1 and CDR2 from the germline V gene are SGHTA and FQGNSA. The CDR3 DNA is TGTGCCAGCAGCATCCGGACAGGCAGGCTCAATTCACCCCTCCACTTT. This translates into CASSIRTGRLNSPLHF. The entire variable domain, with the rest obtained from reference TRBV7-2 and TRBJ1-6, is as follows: GAGVSQSPSNKVTEKGKDVELRCDPISGHTALYWYRQSLGQGLEFLIYFQGNSAPDKSGLPSDRFSAERTGGSVSTLTIQRTQQEDSAVYLCASSIRTGRLNSPLHFGNGTRLTVT.

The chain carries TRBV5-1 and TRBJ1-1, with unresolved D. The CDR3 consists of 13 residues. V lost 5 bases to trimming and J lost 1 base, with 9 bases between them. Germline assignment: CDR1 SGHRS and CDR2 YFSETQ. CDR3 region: CASSPWGNTEAFF. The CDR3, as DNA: TGCGCCAGCAGTCCATGGGGGAACACTGAAGCTTTCTTT. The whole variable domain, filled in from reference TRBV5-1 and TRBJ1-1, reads KAGVTQTPRYLIKTRGQQVTLSCSPISGHRSVSWYQQTPGQGLQFLFEYFSETQRNKGNFPGRFSGRQFSNSRSEMNVSTLELGDSALYLCASSPWGNTEAFFGQGTRLTVV.

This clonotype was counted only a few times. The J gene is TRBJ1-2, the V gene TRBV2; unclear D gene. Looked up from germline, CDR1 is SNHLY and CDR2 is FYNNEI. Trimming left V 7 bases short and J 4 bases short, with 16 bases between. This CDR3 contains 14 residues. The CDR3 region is CASTPPSVGYGYTF. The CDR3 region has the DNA TGTGCCAGCACCCCACCCTCAGTCGGCTATGGCTACACCTTC.

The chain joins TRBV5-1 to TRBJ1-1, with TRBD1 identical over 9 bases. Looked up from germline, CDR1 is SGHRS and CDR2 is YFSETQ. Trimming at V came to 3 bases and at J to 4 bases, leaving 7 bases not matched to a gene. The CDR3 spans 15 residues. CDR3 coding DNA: TGCGCCAGCAGCTCGGGACAGGGAGGTACCACTGAAGCTTTCTTT. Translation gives CASSSGQGGTTEAFF.

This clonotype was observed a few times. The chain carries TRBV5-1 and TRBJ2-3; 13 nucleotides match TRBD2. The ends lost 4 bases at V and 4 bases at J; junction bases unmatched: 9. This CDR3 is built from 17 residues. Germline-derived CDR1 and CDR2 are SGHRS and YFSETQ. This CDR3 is CASSPRTSGGGADTQYF. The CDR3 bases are TGCGCCAGCAGCCCCCGGACTAGCGGGGGTGGTGCAGATACGCAGTATTTT.

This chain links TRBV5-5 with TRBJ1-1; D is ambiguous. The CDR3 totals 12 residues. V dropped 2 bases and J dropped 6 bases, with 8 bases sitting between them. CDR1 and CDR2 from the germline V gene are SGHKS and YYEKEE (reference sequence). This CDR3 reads CASSFMEPEAFF. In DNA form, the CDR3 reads TGTGCCAGCAGCTTCATGGAACCTGAAGCTTTCTTT.

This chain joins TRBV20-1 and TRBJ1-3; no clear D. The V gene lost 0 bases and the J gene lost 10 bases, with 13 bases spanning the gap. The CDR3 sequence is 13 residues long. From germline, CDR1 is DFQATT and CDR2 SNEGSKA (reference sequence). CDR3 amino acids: CSARDGYEGTIYF. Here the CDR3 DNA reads TGCAGTGCTAGAGATGGTTATGAAGGGACCATATATTTT.